This entry lists 15 T cell receptor beta chains sequenced from one sample in a study of T cells in pancreatic ductal adenocarcinoma. No neoadjuvant therapy was given to the selected pancreatic ductal adenocarcinoma patients before their surgery. Data came from immunoSEQ multiplex PCR; TCRdb stores just in-frame clones and leaves some out. The profile shows 100,000 or so clones, roughly 95% of them singletons. The specimen was PBMCs. Every receptor here comes from a human donor with pancreatic ductal adenocarcinoma.

The rearrangement joins TRBV18 to TRBJ2-1, with 14 bases lining up with TRBD2. This CDR3 contains 14 residues. Unmatched junction bases numbered 2, after V lost 3 bases and J lost 10 bases. CDR1 and CDR2 from the germline V gene are KGHSH and LQKENI. Here the CDR3 reads CASSPGTSGREQFF. The CDR3 DNA reads TGTGCCAGCTCACCCGGGACTAGCGGGAGAGAGCAGTTCTTC. Supplemented by reference TRBV18 and TRBJ2-1, the full variable domain reads NAGVMQNPRHLVRRRGQEARLRCSPMKGHSHVYWYRQLPEEGLKFMVYLQKENIIDESGMPKERFSAEFPKEGPSILRIQQVVRGDSAAYFCASSPGTSGREQFFGPGTRLTVL.

The chain has TRBV4-1 and TRBJ1-2; tentative D call: TRBD1 (6 bases). Germline lookup yields CDR1 MGHRA and CDR2 YSYEKL. CDR3 size: 18 residues. Between the trimmed V and J ends, which lost 2 bases and 2 bases, there was a span of 21 bases. For the CDR3, the DNA is TGCGCCAGCAGCCAATTTCACCGGGACACCAAAGAGAACTATGGCTACACCTTC. It encodes CASSQFHRDTKENYGYTF.

This chain connects TRBV4-1 to TRBJ2-7; unclear D gene. The CDR3 has 16 amino acids. The V and J ends lost 1 base and 4 bases respectively, with 17 bases between them. The germline V gene has CDR1 MGHRA and CDR2 YSYEKL. The CDR3 sequence is CASSQVAVRGPYEQYF. The DNA for the CDR3 is TGCGCCAGCAGCCAAGTTGCCGTGAGAGGTCCTTACGAGCAGTACTTC.

V and J are TRBV9 and TRBJ2-2; no clear D gene. The CDR3 is 13 amino acids. Trimming left V 0 bases short and J 8 bases short, with 8 bases between. Germline V gives CDR1 SGDLS, CDR2 YYNGEE. The CDR3 here is CASSVAPEGELFF. CDR3 DNA sequence: TGTGCCAGCAGCGTAGCCCCTGAGGGGGAGCTGTTTTTT.

The genes are TRBV29-1 and TRBJ2-7; 8 nucleotides align to TRBD1. The ends lost 2 bases at V and 6 bases at J; junction bases unmatched: 6. This CDR3 has 13 residues. Germline V gene sequence: CDR1 SQVTM, CDR2 ANQGSEA. The CDR3 DNA sequence: TGCAGCGTTGAAAGCAGGGGGCAGAGCGAGCAGTACTTC. Translation: CSVESRGQSEQYF.

CDR3 protein: CASSYSGVQETQYF. In nucleotides, the CDR3 is TGTGCCAGCAGTTACTCAGGGGTCCAGGAGACCCAGTACTTC. The genes are TRBV6-5 and TRBJ2-5, with D perhaps TRBD1 (5 bases). The V gene lost 0 bases and the J gene lost 5 bases, with 10 bases spanning the gap. There are 14 residues in the CDR3. Per the germline V gene, CDR1 is MNHEY and CDR2 is SVGAGI.

This sequence joins TRBV4-3 and TRBJ2-2; TRBD2 aligns across 8 bases. V was clipped by 5 bases and J by 0 bases; unmatched bases: 5. CDR1 and CDR2 (germline): LGHNA, YSLEER. The CDR3 runs 16 residues. DNA of the CDR3: TGCGCCAGCAGCTCAACTAGCGGTTCGAACACCGGGGAGCTGTTTTTT. Residues: CASSSTSGSNTGELFF.

The CDR3 region is CASSPVDRGRETQYF. The CDR3 nucleotides read TGTGCCAGCAGCCCAGTGGACAGGGGGCGCGAGACCCAGTACTTC. The chain recombines TRBV5-8 with TRBJ2-5; 11 bases align to TRBD1. The CDR3 sequence is 15 residues long. Germline lookup yields CDR1 SGHTS and CDR2 YDEGEE. The ends lost 4 bases at V and 5 bases at J; junction bases unmatched: 7.

V is TRBV7-3 and J is TRBJ2-4; 7 bases map to TRBD2. V lost 5 bases to trimming and J lost 1 base; unmatched junction nucleotides: 5. The CDR3 length is 15 residues. Germline CDR1 is SGHTA and CDR2 is FQGTGA. The CDR3 DNA follows: TGTGCCAGCAGCAACCATAGCGGGGCCAAAAACATTCAGTACTTC. It translates to CASSNHSGAKNIQYF.

The rearrangement joins TRBV30 to TRBJ1-2; D is perhaps TRBD1 (5 bases). This CDR3 is 13 amino acids long. In germline, CDR1 is GTSNPN, CDR2 SVGIG (reference sequence). V gave up 4 bases and J gave up 8 bases, with 17 bases separating them. The CDR3 DNA follows: TGTGCCTGGACCGTACATGGGGAGGGGGGCTACACCTTC. Residues: CAWTVHGEGGYTF. Full variable domain (outside the CDR3, taken from reference TRBV30 and TRBJ1-2): SQTIHQWPATLVQPVGSPLSLECTVEGTSNPNLYWYRQAAGRGLQLLFYSVGIGQISSEVPQNLSASRPQDRQFILSSKKLLLSDSGFYLCAWTVHGEGGYTFGSGTRLTVV.

V is TRBV28 and J is TRBJ1-1; no reliable D call. Germline V gives CDR1 MDHEN, CDR2 SYDVKM. The CDR3 has 12 residues. V was shortened by 5 bases and J by 2 bases, with 6 bases between the two germline ends. CDR3 nucleotides: TGTGCCAGCAGTGTCCCAAACACTGAAGCTTTCTTT. Amino acid sequence: CASSVPNTEAFF.

The chain recombines TRBV11-2 with TRBJ2-5; TRBD2 matches 12 bases. This CDR3 spans 18 amino acids. The ends lost 1 base at V and 5 bases at J; junction bases unmatched: 11. Per the germline V gene, CDR1 is SGHAT and CDR2 is FQNNGV. The CDR3 DNA reads as TGTGCCAGCAGCTTAGTACTAGCGGGAGGTAGGGCCGTGGAGACCCAGTACTTC. As protein: CASSLVLAGGRAVETQYF.

The rearrangement uses TRBV19 and TRBJ2-7, with no clear D. From germline, CDR1 is LNHDA and CDR2 SQIVND (reference sequence). The V end lost 3 bases, the J end lost 2 bases, and 14 bases lay between the germline ends. This CDR3 comprises 15 residues. In DNA form, the CDR3 reads TGTGCCAGTAGTATGGGTGCTCTAACTACCTACGAGCAGTACTTC. It translates to CASSMGALTTYEQYF.

The chain is built from TRBV18 and TRBJ2-7; 8 bases match TRBD1. From germline, CDR1 is KGHSH and CDR2 LQKENI. V was clipped by 5 bases and J by 4 bases; unmatched bases: 7. This CDR3 comprises 14 residues. CDR3 DNA: TGTGCCAGCTCAACGACAGGGGAACCTTACGAGCAGTACTTC. Translating it yields CASSTTGEPYEQYF.

The chain joins TRBV11-2 to TRBJ2-1, with 9 bases fitting TRBD2. J gave up 1 base and V 6 bases, and 7 bases lay outside the gene matches. Per the germline V gene, CDR1 is SGHAT and CDR2 is FQNNGV. The CDR3 totals 16 residues. The chain's CDR3 is CASSRGSGSSYNEQFF. CDR3 DNA sequence: TGTGCCAGCAGTCGGGGTAGCGGGAGTTCCTACAATGAGCAGTTCTTC.